These 8 T cell receptor beta chains came from one sample sequenced in a study of shared clonotypes between healthy human individuals. Naive CD8 cells, CD45RO-negative and positively selected for CCR7, excluded terminally differentiated effector memory CD45RA+ cells. Assay used: immunoSEQ multiplex PCR; TCRdb lists only in-frame clones, some missing. The sample lists approximately 2,200,000 clones; under 95% were seen once. Sequencing input: naive CD8+ T cells from PBMCs. The source is a man younger than 30 in good health. Some clones in this sample may be carry-over from other donors' samples.

This chain connects TRBV7-6 to TRBJ1-6; the D is unclear. The CDR3 consists of 15 residues. Germline V gene lookup returns CDR1 SGHVS and CDR2 FNYEAQ. Between the trimmed V and J ends, which lost 1 base and 9 bases, there was a span of 13 bases. CDR3 in amino acids: CASSLGGSRGSPLHF. The CDR3 DNA is TGTGCCAGCAGCTTAGGAGGCAGCCGGGGTTCACCCCTCCACTTT.

The V gene is TRBV19, the J gene TRBJ1-1, with unresolved D. The V end lost 5 bases, the J end lost 5 bases, and 12 bases lay between the germline ends. CDR1 and CDR2 (germline): LNHDA, SQIVND (reference sequence). This CDR3 spans 13 amino acids. The CDR3 sequence is CASSGLLGTEAFF. Here the CDR3 DNA reads TGTGCCAGTAGTGGGCTGTTAGGGACTGAAGCTTTCTTT.

The chain uses TRBV5-1 and TRBJ2-1; D is perhaps TRBD2 (5 bases). Germline loops: CDR1 SGHRS, CDR2 YFSETQ. V was clipped by 6 bases and J by 6 bases, with 13 bases between them. The CDR3 sequence is 13 residues long. Here the CDR3 DNA reads TGCGCCAGCAAGCCTAGCATCCCCAATGAGCAGTTCTTC. Amino acids: CASKPSIPNEQFF.

This chain links TRBV28 with TRBJ1-4; 12 bases agree with TRBD1. Trimming took 4 bases from V and 8 from J; bases not matched to a gene: 5. In germline, CDR1 is MDHEN, CDR2 SYDVKM. The CDR3 has 15 residues. CDR3 residues: CASSYGDRGREKLFF. In nucleotides, the CDR3 is TGTGCCAGCAGTTATGGGGACAGGGGGCGCGAAAAACTGTTTTTT.

The J gene is TRBJ2-4, the V gene TRBV19; D ambiguous. V gave up 5 bases and J gave up 0 bases, with 29 bases separating them. The CDR3 is made up of 21 amino acids. Germline V CDR1 and CDR2: LNHDA, SQIVND (reference sequence). The CDR3 DNA is TGTGCCAGTAGTCCCAATCTTCCTGGCGAATGGACCATGCTAGCCAAAAACATTCAGTACTTC. It yields the protein CASSPNLPGEWTMLAKNIQYF.

This sequence joins TRBV4-3 and TRBJ1-4; D gene ambiguous. Germline CDR1 reads LGHNA; CDR2 reads YSLEER. Trimming pared 2 bases from V and 8 bases from J, leaving 9 bases between. The CDR3 is 13 residues long. The CDR3 nucleotides are TGCGCCAGCAGCCAAATTGTTCGCGAAAAACTGTTTTTT. Translated, it gives CASSQIVREKLFF.

The rearrangement uses TRBV5-1 and TRBJ2-5, with a tentative D call TRBD1 (6 bases). Germline V gene sequence: CDR1 SGHRS, CDR2 YFSETQ. V lost 1 base and J 3 bases, leaving 13 bases between the germline ends. The CDR3 spans 15 residues. CDR3 in amino acids: CASSLWQGKEETQYF. The CDR3 nucleotides are TGCGCCAGCAGCTTGTGGCAGGGGAAAGAAGAGACCCAGTACTTC.

The chain joins TRBV10-3 to TRBJ1-1; D is undetermined. Germline V gene lookup returns CDR1 ENHRY and CDR2 SYGVKD. V gave up 0 bases and J gave up 4 bases, with 6 bases separating them. The CDR3 is 13 amino acids. CDR3 loop: CAISESGPTEAFF. The CDR3 DNA follows: TGTGCCATCAGTGAGTCTGGGCCCACTGAAGCTTTCTTT.